The clone carrying this T cell receptor (beta chain) was counted a few times. There are 16 residues in the CDR3. Trimming pared 2 bases from V and 2 bases from J, leaving 17 bases between. CDR1 DFQATT and CDR2 SNEGSKA come from the germline V gene (reference sequence). Based on clinical symptoms, serum thyroxine and TRAb, thyroid ultrasound and orbital computed tomography, diagnoses were reached. PBMCs were obtained from over 8.5 ml fresh peripheral blood. The sample belongs to a study of T cells in Graves' hyperthyroidism and ophthalmopathy. Amplification of TCR beta CDR3 regions used RNA as the template. TCR CDR3 regions were first amplified by RT-PCR with HTBI primers. One entry per CDR3 protein results from TCRdb running MiXCR on the multiplex PCR reads. Altogether 500,000 to 600,000 distinct CDR3 sequences are present, 16% being singletons, with the ten largest covering 15% to 20%.

This clonotype was sampled from a young woman with Graves' hyperthyroidism. The V gene is TRBV20-1, the J gene TRBJ2-3, with no clear D. The sequenced material came from blood. The CDR3 nucleotides read TGCAGTGCTAGAAATGACGGGCCTGAGGTCACAGATACGCAGTATTTT. Its protein product is CSARNDGPEVTDTQYF.